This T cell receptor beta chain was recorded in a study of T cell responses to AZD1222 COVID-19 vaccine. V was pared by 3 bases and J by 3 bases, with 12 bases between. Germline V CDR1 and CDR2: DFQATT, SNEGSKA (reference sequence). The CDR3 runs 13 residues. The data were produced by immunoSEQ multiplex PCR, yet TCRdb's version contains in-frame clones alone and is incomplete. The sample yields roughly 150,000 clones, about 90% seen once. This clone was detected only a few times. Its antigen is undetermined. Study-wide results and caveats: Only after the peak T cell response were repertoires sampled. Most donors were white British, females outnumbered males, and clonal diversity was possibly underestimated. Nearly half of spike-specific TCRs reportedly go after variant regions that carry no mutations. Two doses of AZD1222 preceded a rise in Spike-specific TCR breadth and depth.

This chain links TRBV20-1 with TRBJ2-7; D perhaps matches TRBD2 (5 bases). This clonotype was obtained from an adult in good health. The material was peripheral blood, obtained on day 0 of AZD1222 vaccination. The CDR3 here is CSASPGRDYEQYF. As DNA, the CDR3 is TGCAGTGCTAGTCCAGGACGGGACTACGAGCAGTACTTC.